The rows below give T cell receptor beta chains drawn from one sample of a study of blood T cell repertoires in COVID-19. Produced via immunoSEQ multiplex PCR; TCRdb's table is partial and in-frame only. Among some 320,000 clones listed, over 85% were seen once. What was sequenced was PBMCs or T cells enriched from blood (not recorded which). Source of these receptors: a man aged 55-75 years who had recovered from COVID-19. Both conserved end residues are trimmed from each CDR3. Fields, in order: CDR3 length, J gene, V gene, clone size, CDR3 protein. Some rows have no size entry. The others give once, few or many, or a class for an expanded clone.

15	TRBJ1-6	TRBV27	once	ASRPDSSRIYNSPLH
10	TRBJ1-2	TRBV25-1	.	ASSDATGPLY
13	TRBJ2-3	TRBV14	.	ASSQVAGAADTQY
19	TRBJ1-3	TRBV27	.	ASSPETGTGQVVGSGNTIY
12	TRBJ2-3	TRBV7-8	.	ASLETGSTDTQY
14	TRBJ2-3	TRBV9	.	ASSPRLIQGTDTQY
14	TRBJ1-2	TRBV7-2	.	ASSLYRDRGLYGYT
14	TRBJ2-7	TRBV7-3	.	ASSLQGGIEPYEQY
13	TRBJ1-5	TRBV3-1/TRBV3-2	.	ASSDRGGSNQPQH
14	TRBJ2-5	TRBV18	.	ASSPRAGATQETQY
15	TRBJ2-1	TRBV5-3	.	ARSGGTGTGIPNEQF
10	TRBJ2-7	TRBV10-3	.	ATTGQGYEQY
9	TRBJ2-7	TRBV20-1	.	SAGVPYEQY
13	TRBJ2-7	TRBV9	.	ASSIRTGEGDEQY
12	TRBJ1-5	TRBV23-1	.	ASSHFFENQPQH
13	TRBJ1-2	TRBV4-3	.	ASSPGGRANYGYT